The source of this TCR beta chain is a study of blood T cell repertoires in COVID-19. TCRdb's table, derived via immunoSEQ multiplex PCR, lists solely in-frame clones and lacks some. Of hundreds of thousands of clones in the sample, around four fifths were seen once. The CDR3 runs 16 residues. Germline V gene sequence: CDR1 SGHVS, CDR2 FNYEAQ. V was clipped by 1 base and J by 1 base, with 10 bases between them. This clone showed up just a few times. The source of this sequence is a woman of 80 years or more with active or convalescent COVID-19. The rearrangement uses TRBV7-6 and TRBJ2-2; D gene uncertain. The specimen was peripheral blood. The CDR3 loop is CASSLVSWQNTGELFF. The CDR3 DNA follows: TGTGCCAGCAGCTTAGTTTCGTGGCAGAACACCGGGGAGCTGTTTTTT. The entire variable domain, with the rest obtained from reference TRBV7-6 and TRBJ2-2, is as follows: GAGVSQSPRYKVTKRGQDVALRCDPISGHVSLYWYRQALGQGPEFLTYFNYEAQQDKSGLPNDRFSAERPEGSISTLTIQRTEQRDSAMYRCASSLVSWQNTGELFFGEGSRLTVL.